This T cell receptor (beta chain) came from a study of CD8+ T cells in alopecia areata. The wider study: Patients received oral tofacitinib, 5 to 10 mg twice daily, for moderate-to-severe alopecia areata.

RNA extraction was followed by reverse transcription into cDNA, which acted as the sequencing template. Clones were sequenced by immunoSEQ multiplex PCR, and TCRdb holds only the in-frame ones, with some missing. The sample carries roughly 150,000 clones, about 60% recorded once. As part of sample collection, lesional scalp punch biopsies and peripheral blood were taken from alopecia areata patients. The origin of this receptor is a human donor with alopecia areata. The input for sequencing was CD4+ T cells sorted from blood, taken at week 0.

CDR3 DNA: TGTGCCAGCAGTGTGGAACACCTGGGTGGCTACACCTTC. Residues: CASSVEHLGGYTF. J is TRBJ1-2 and V is TRBV2; D is uncertain. V lost 4 bases, J lost 7 bases, and 13 bases lay in between. This CDR3 has 13 residues. CDR1 and CDR2 (germline): SNHLY, FYNNEI.